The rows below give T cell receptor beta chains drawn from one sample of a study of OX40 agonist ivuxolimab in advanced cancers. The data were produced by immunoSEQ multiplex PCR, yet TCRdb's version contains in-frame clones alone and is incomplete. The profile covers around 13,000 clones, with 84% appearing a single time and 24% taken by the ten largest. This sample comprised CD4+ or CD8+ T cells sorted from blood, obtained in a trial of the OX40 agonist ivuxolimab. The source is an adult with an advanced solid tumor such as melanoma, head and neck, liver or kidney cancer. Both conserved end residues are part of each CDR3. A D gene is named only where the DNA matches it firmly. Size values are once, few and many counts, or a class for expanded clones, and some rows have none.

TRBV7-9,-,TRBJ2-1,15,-,TGTGCCAGCCCTCTAGGAGAGGACCCCTACAATGAGCAGTTCTTC,CASPLGEDPYNEQFF
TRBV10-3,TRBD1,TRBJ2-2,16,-,TGTGCCATCAGTGAGTTTGGAGCAGGGGGCACCGGGGAGCTGTTTTTT,CAISEFGAGGTGELFF
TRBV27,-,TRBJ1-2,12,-,TGTGCCAGCGGGGAAGGGGGCTATGGCTACACCTTC,CASGEGGYGYTF
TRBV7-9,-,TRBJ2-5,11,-,TGTGCCAGCAGCTTAGACCTCGACCAGTACTTC,CASSLDLDQYF
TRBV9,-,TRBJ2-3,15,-,TGTGCCAGCAGCTCAGGGGCAGGGGTTACAGATACGCAGTATTTT,CASSSGAGVTDTQYF
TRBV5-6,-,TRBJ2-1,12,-,TGTGCCAGCAGCTTCTTAGGAGTGGGGCAGTTCTTC,CASSFLGVGQFF
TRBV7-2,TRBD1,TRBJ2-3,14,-,TGTGCCAGCAGCTCCCGGACAGGGTCAGATACGCAGTATTTT,CASSSRTGSDTQYF
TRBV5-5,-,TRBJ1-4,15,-,TGTGCCAGCAGCTTGTCTGGGACATGGGAAGAAAAACTGTTTTTT,CASSLSGTWEEKLFF
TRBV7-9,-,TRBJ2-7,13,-,TGTGCCAGCAGCTTAACGGAAGCCTACGAGCAGTACTTC,CASSLTEAYEQYF
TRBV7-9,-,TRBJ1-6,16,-,TGTGCCAGCACCGATAGGGGGGACCCCTATAATTCACCCCTCCACTTT,CASTDRGDPYNSPLHF
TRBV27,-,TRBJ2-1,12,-,TGTGCCAGCAGTTTCGGAGTCAATGAGCAGTTCTTC,CASSFGVNEQFF
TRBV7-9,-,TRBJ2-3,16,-,TGTGCCAGCAGCTTAGCAGTAGCGGCGACCACAGATACGCAGTATTTT,CASSLAVAATTDTQYF
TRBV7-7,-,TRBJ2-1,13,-,TGTGCTAGCAGCTTTTCAAAATACAATGAGCAGTTCTTC,CASSFSKYNEQFF
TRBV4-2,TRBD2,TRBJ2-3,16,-,TGTGCCAGCAGCACACTAGCGGGGGGGCTTTCAGATACGCAGTATTTT,CASSTLAGGLSDTQYF
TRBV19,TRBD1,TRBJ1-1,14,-,TGTGCCAGTAGTGCGCGACAGGGGTACACTGAAGCTTTCTTT,CASSARQGYTEAFF
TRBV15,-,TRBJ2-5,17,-,TGTGCCACCAGCAGACCTCCCCCGGGACTGAGACAGGAGACCCAGTACTTC,CATSRPPPGLRQETQYF
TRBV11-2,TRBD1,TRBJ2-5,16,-,TGTGCCAGCAAAGTCCGGGACAGCGCGTACCAAGAGACCCAGTACTTC,CASKVRDSAYQETQYF
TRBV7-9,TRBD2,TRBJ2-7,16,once,TGTGCCAGCAGCTTAGTCGAGACTAGCGGTTCCTACGAGCAGTACTTC,CASSLVETSGSYEQYF
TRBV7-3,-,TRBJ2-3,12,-,TGTGCCAGCAGCACCACGGCAGATACGCAGTATTTT,CASSTTADTQYF
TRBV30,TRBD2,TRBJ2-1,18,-,TGTGCCTGGAGTCTCGGACTAGCGGGATTCCTCCCCCACAATGAGCAGTTCTTC,CAWSLGLAGFLPHNEQFF
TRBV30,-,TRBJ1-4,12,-,TGTGCCTGGAAAAAAGGTACCGAAAAACTGTTTTTT,CAWKKGTEKLFF
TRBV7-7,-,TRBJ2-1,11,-,TGTGCTACCCTACAGGGAAATGAGCAGTTCTTC,CATLQGNEQFF
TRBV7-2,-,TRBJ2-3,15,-,TGTGCCAGCAGCCCCCGGACAGTTGTCACAGATACGCAGTATTTT,CASSPRTVVTDTQYF
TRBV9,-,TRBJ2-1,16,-,TGTGCCAGCAGCGTAGTTTTGCAGGGGCCAGGTAATGAGCAGTTCTTC,CASSVVLQGPGNEQFF
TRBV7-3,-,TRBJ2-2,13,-,TGTGCCAGCAGCTTAATCACCCCCGGGGAGCTGTTTTTT,CASSLITPGELFF
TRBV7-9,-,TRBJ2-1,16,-,TGTGCCAGCAGCCCCGACCGGGGGAGCTCCTACAATGAGCAGTTCTTC,CASSPDRGSSYNEQFF
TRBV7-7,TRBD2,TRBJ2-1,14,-,TGTGCTAGCAGCTTAGGCGGGGGGGCCGGTGAGCAGTTCTTC,CASSLGGGAGEQFF
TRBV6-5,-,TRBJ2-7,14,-,TGTGCCAGCAGTTATTCTAAAATTGTGGACGAGCAGTACTTC,CASSYSKIVDEQYF
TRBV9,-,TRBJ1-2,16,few,TGTGCCAGCAGCGTAGGTTCCTTTCTCCCGTACTATGGCTACACCTTC,CASSVGSFLPYYGYTF
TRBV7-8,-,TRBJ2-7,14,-,TGTGCCACCTCTGGCGGCTACCCGTCCTACGAGCAGTACTTC,CATSGGYPSYEQYF